The 29 T cell receptor beta chains in this list originate from one sample, sequenced in a study of metastatic and nonmetastatic thyroid tumors. Treatment of any kind had been given to no patient before thyroid surgery. TCRdb re-called the PCR reads through MiXCR. The sample records about 14,000 clones, over 25% being singletons. Sequencing was performed on tumor tissue. The receptor set was obtained from a female donor with papillary thyroid cancer or a benign thyroid nodule (not recorded which). Some clones in this sample may be carry-over from other donors' samples.

This clone occurred once. This chain connects TRBV11-1 to TRBJ2-3, with D maybe TRBD2 (6 bases). The CDR3 loop spans 15 amino acids. From germline, CDR1 is SGHAT and CDR2 FQDESV (reference sequence). V lost 0 bases and J 0 bases, leaving 7 bases between the germline ends. The CDR3 DNA is TGTGCCAGCAGCTTAGCGGGGGGTAGCACAGATACGCAGTATTTT. As protein: CASSLAGGSTDTQYF.

This clone was seen many times. This chain joins TRBV6-5 and TRBJ2-3, with 14 bases matching TRBD2. CDR1 is MNHEY, CDR2 SVGAGI, per germline. The CDR3 sequence is 21 residues long. The junction had 16 bases not matched to a gene; V was cut back by 4 bases and J by 1 base. CDR3 sequence reads: CASSSQRSTSGGVRRTDTQYF. The CDR3 nucleotides read TGTGCCAGCAGTTCCCAAAGATCGACTAGCGGGGGGGTAAGACGCACAGATACGCAGTATTTT.

This clone was observed at least ten times. The rearrangement links TRBV11-1 to TRBJ2-1, with D possibly TRBD2 on 5 matching bases. This CDR3 has 18 amino acids. With 1 base removed from V and 0 bases from J, the gap between germline ends came to 16 bases. Germline loops: CDR1 SGHAT, CDR2 FQDESV (reference sequence). CDR3 sequence reads: CASSLGKDWIDSYNEQFF. CDR3 coding DNA: TGTGCCAGCAGCTTAGGTAAGGACTGGATCGACTCCTACAATGAGCAGTTCTTC.

This sequence joins TRBV11-2 and TRBJ2-7; D is possibly TRBD1 (6 bases). The CDR3 loop spans 16 amino acids. V lost 1 base to trimming and J lost 2 bases, with 15 bases between them. Germline CDR1 SGHAT, CDR2 FQNNGV. The DNA of the CDR3 is TGTGCCAGCAGCTTAGTAGGGGGACCCGTAGCCTACGAGCAGTACTTC. It encodes CASSLVGGPVAYEQYF.

The table lists this clone with many counts. CDR3 DNA sequence: TGTGCCAGCAGTAACCCCGGGACTAGCGGGGGTAGGGGGACCCAGTACTTC. Translated, it gives CASSNPGTSGGRGTQYF. The rearrangement links TRBV6-1 to TRBJ2-5; the match to TRBD2 covers 14 bases. The trim removed 5 bases at V and 7 bases at J, leaving 12 bases unmatched. The germline V gene encodes CDR1 MNHNS and CDR2 SASEGT. The CDR3 length is 17 residues.

This clone was counted at least ten times. Relative to the germline gene, one junction end is altered; a read error may explain this. This sequence joins TRBV5-5 and TRBJ1-1; D may be TRBD1 (6 bases). Per germline, CDR1 SGHKS and CDR2 YYEKEE (reference sequence). CDR3 size: 14 residues. The CDR3 nucleotides are TGTGCCAGCAGCTTCACAGGGATGAACACTAAAGCTTTCTTT. Protein sequence: CASSFTGMNTKAFF.

This clone was seen at least ten times. This chain uses TRBV6-2 or TRBV6-3 with TRBJ2-5, with D tentatively TRBD1 (6 bases). Germline CDR1 is MNHEY and CDR2 is SVGEGT. V lost 5 bases to trimming and J lost 4 bases, with 17 bases between them. This CDR3 spans 15 amino acids. The CDR3 sequence is CASSPGTNFRETQYF. CDR3 coding DNA: TGTGCCAGCAGTCCCGGGACAAATTTTCGAGAGACCCAGTACTTC.

The J gene is TRBJ1-1, the V gene TRBV5-4; D ambiguous. Per germline, CDR1 SGHNT and CDR2 YYREEE (reference sequence). This CDR3 contains 15 residues. V lost 1 base and J lost 7, with 17 bases in between. CDR3 DNA: TGTGCCAGCAGCTTGCCGGGGAGTGGAGTAGGTGAAGCTTTCTTT. Amino acid sequence: CASSLPGSGVGEAFF.

The chain recombines TRBV6-1 with TRBJ2-7; TRBD2 matches at 8 bases. CDR3 length: 14 residues. Germline V CDR1 and CDR2: MNHNS, SASEGT. The trim removed 7 bases at V and 2 bases at J, leaving 7 bases unmatched. CDR3 bases: TGTGCCAGCAAGGGTTCGGGAGGGCCCTACGAGCAGTACTTC. It translates to CASKGSGGPYEQYF.

This clone was counted many times. V gene TRBV15 combines with J gene TRBJ2-7; 7 bases align to TRBD2. The CDR3 is 15 residues long. The trim removed 0 bases at V and 0 bases at J, leaving 2 bases unmatched. Germline CDR1 and CDR2: LNHNV and YYDKDF (reference sequence). CDR3 coding DNA: TGTGCCACCAGCAGAGAGGGGGGGAGCTCCTACGAGCAGTACTTC. Its protein is CATSREGGSSYEQYF.

This clone is termed medium-sized. J is TRBJ2-7 and V is TRBV6-1; D unclear. This CDR3 contains 11 residues. Germline lookup yields CDR1 MNHNS and CDR2 SASEGT. Trimming took 10 bases from V and 9 from J, leaving 16 bases between them. The CDR3: CATRTGFVQYF. CDR3 sequence (DNA): TGTGCCACCCGGACGGGCTTTGTGCAGTACTTC.

The rearrangement joins TRBV5-1 to TRBJ1-1, with TRBD1 matching over 10 bases. This CDR3 spans 15 amino acids. Germline V gene data show CDR1 as SGHRS and CDR2 as YFSETQ. With V trimmed by 4 bases and J by 9 bases, 12 bases remained unmatched. In DNA, the CDR3 is TGCGCCAGCAGCGAGGCATCCGGGACAGGGGTACAAGCTTTCTTT. The encoded protein is CASSEASGTGVQAFF.

This clone was observed at least ten times. A much larger clone sits a single nucleotide away, making a read error possible. The same CDR3 arises from other DNA sequences in this sample as well. This chain uses TRBV7-9 with TRBJ1-2; tentative D call: TRBD1 (6 bases). Germline-derived CDR1 and CDR2 are SEHNR and FQNEAQ (reference sequence). CDR3 length: 13 residues. The DNA for the CDR3 is TGTGCCAGCAGCTTAGGGACAGACTATGGATACACCTTC. Its translation is CASSLGTDYGYTF.

This clone was recorded many times. The V gene is TRBV9, the J gene TRBJ2-5, with 7 bases that match TRBD2. The germline V gene encodes CDR1 SGDLS and CDR2 YYNGEE. The CDR3 length is 14 residues. J lost 1 base, V lost 3 bases, and 3 bases had no gene match. The CDR3 nucleotides read TGTGCCAGCAGCGGGGCGGGGGTCCAAGAGACCCAGTACTTC. This encodes CASSGAGVQETQYF.

The gene calls are TRBV7-3 and TRBJ2-1; D perhaps matches TRBD1 (5 bases). V was pared by 2 bases and J by 3 bases, with 5 bases between. The CDR3 has 13 amino acids. CDR1 is SGHTA and CDR2 is FQGTGA in the germline V gene. The chain's CDR3 is CASSLDSYNEQFF. CDR3 nucleotide sequence: TGTGCCAGCAGCTTAGACAGCTACAATGAGCAGTTCTTC.

This clone is judged medium-sized. The CDR3 DNA follows: TGTGCCAGCTGTGGACTAGCGGGTACCGCGAACACCGGGGAGCTGTTTTTT. Encoded protein: CASCGLAGTANTGELFF. V gene TRBV6-2 or TRBV6-3 combines with J gene TRBJ2-2; 11 bases line up with TRBD2. In germline, CDR1 is MNHEY, CDR2 SVGEGT. The CDR3 covers 17 residues. Trimming took 8 bases from V and 0 from J; bases not matched to a gene: 8.

The V call is TRBV20-1, the J call TRBJ2-7; 11 bases fit TRBD2. V trimming: 3 bases; J trimming: 2 bases; junction bases outside the gene matches: 9. Germline V gene data show CDR1 as DFQATT and CDR2 as SNEGSKA (reference sequence). The CDR3 length is 16 residues. The CDR3 DNA reads as TGCAGTGCTAGTGGGGGTAGCGGGAGGGACGCCTACGAGCAGTACTTC. This codes for CSASGGSGRDAYEQYF.

V is TRBV10-2 and J is TRBJ2-7; TRBD2 aligns across 7 bases. Germline assignment: CDR1 WSHSY and CDR2 SAAADI. The CDR3 has 14 residues. With 8 bases clipped from V and 2 bases from J, the junction kept 9 bases outside the gene matches. CDR3 DNA: TGCGCCAGCCGAAGCGGGACGACCACCTACGAGCAGTACTTC. It specifies CASRSGTTTYEQYF.

The sample holds many counts of this clone. V usage is TRBV4-2 and J usage is TRBJ2-7, with D perhaps matching TRBD2 (7 bases). The germline V and J ends were trimmed by 0 bases and 0 bases, with 15 bases remaining between them. In germline, CDR1 is LGHNA, CDR2 YNFKEQ. This CDR3 spans 17 amino acids. The CDR3: CASSQDLSAGHSYEQYF. As DNA, the CDR3 is TGTGCCAGCAGCCAAGATCTGTCAGCGGGACACTCCTACGAGCAGTACTTC.

This clone showed up many times. The J gene is TRBJ2-1, the V gene TRBV5-1, with 13 bases that match TRBD2. CDR1 and CDR2 (germline): SGHRS, YFSETQ. The CDR3 covers 15 residues. V shed 4 bases, J shed 6 bases, and the junction held 4 bases outside the gene matches. CDR3 coding DNA: TGCGCCAGCAGCCCCGGACTAGCGGGAGTCAATGAGCAGTTCTTC. It codes for CASSPGLAGVNEQFF.

This clone was counted ten times or more. The rearrangement links TRBV10-2 to TRBJ1-4, with 10 positions matching TRBD1. The V gene's germline CDR1 is WSHSY and CDR2 SAAADI. The CDR3 is 15 residues long. V was clipped by 6 bases and J by 8 bases; unmatched bases: 9. The CDR3 spells CASRHPGTGVEKLFF. For the CDR3, the DNA is TGCGCCAGCAGACACCCCGGGACAGGGGTCGAAAAACTGTTTTTT.

V gene TRBV20-1 combines with J gene TRBJ2-7; D is uncertain. Trimming left V 0 bases short and J 3 bases short, with 12 bases between. There are 14 residues in the CDR3. Germline V gene data show CDR1 as DFQATT and CDR2 as SNEGSKA (reference sequence). CDR3 region: CSAREPTSHYEQYF. CDR3 nucleotides: TGCAGTGCTAGAGAGCCGACTTCACACTACGAGCAGTACTTC.

This chain joins TRBV27 and TRBJ1-6, with D possibly being TRBD1 (5 bases). The germline V gene has CDR1 MNHEY and CDR2 SMNVEV (reference sequence). CDR3 length: 13 residues. Trimming pared 5 bases from V and 9 bases from J, leaving 11 bases between. CDR3 loop: CASSGGAGSPLHF. As DNA, the CDR3 is TGTGCCAGCAGTGGTGGGGCGGGTTCACCCCTCCACTTT.

This clone was counted only a few times. V and J are TRBV19 and TRBJ1-5, with 7 bases lining up with TRBD1. CDR1 and CDR2 from the germline V gene are LNHDA and SQIVND (reference sequence). This CDR3 region has 14 residues. The J segment lost 2 bases and the V segment lost 7 bases, leaving 5 bases of the junction unmatched. CDR3 sequence reads: CASTLRGGNQPQHF. Written as DNA, the CDR3 is TGTGCCAGTACCCTCAGGGGGGGCAATCAGCCCCAGCATTTT.

This clone was detected many times. A single base separates this from a much larger clone, so it may be a read error. The chain employs TRBV20-1 and TRBJ1-2; D is uncertain. The ends were cut back, 3 bases at V and 6 bases at J, with 17 bases in the middle. The CDR3 contains 14 residues. Germline values: CDR1 DFQATT, CDR2 SNEGSKA (reference sequence). CDR3 amino acids: CSASLSTKVHGYTF. In DNA, the CDR3 is TGCAGTGCTAGTCTCTCCACAAAGGTTCATGGCTACACCTTC.

Within the sample, this clone is medium-sized (0.01 to 0.1%). Other DNA sequences in this specimen translate into the identical CDR3. The chain recombines TRBV7-2 with TRBJ1-1; no definite D call. The germline V and J ends were trimmed by 2 bases and 4 bases, with 2 bases remaining between them. Germline CDR1 is SGHTA and CDR2 is FQGNSA. This CDR3 is 11 amino acids long. CDR3 bases: TGTGCCAGCAGCTTAAGCACTGAAGCTTTCTTT. It yields the protein CASSLSTEAFF. Variable domain in full (rest from reference TRBV7-2 and TRBJ1-1): GAGVSQSPSNKVTEKGKDVELRCDPISGHTALYWYRQSLGQGLEFLIYFQGNSAPDKSGLPSDRFSAERTGGSVSTLTIQRTQQEDSAVYLCASSLSTEAFFGQGTRLTVV.

CDR3 nucleotides: TGCGCCAGCAGTGAGTCGACGGGAGCCTACAATGAGCAGTTCTTC. Its translation: CASSESTGAYNEQFF. The chain joins TRBV10-1 to TRBJ2-1, with a possible D match to TRBD2 (6 bases). The CDR3 covers 15 residues. From germline, CDR1 is WNHNN and CDR2 SYGVQD (reference sequence). V lost 0 bases, J lost 2 bases, and 8 bases lay in between.

The table lists this clone with a few counts. The gene calls are TRBV6-1 and TRBJ1-4; D unclear. The CDR3 contains 14 residues. Germline assignment: CDR1 MNHNS and CDR2 SASEGT. V gave up 7 bases and J gave up 3 bases, with 12 bases separating them. CDR3 in amino acids: CASMAADPNEKLFF. The DNA of the CDR3 is TGTGCCAGCATGGCGGCGGATCCTAATGAAAAACTGTTTTTT.

Relative to its sample, this clone is medium-sized. The V and J genes are TRBV7-9 and TRBJ2-2; D tentatively reads TRBD1 or TRBD2 (7 bases each). The CDR3 runs 16 residues. Germline CDR1 is SEHNR and CDR2 is FQNEAQ (reference sequence). The germline V and J ends were trimmed by 6 bases and 6 bases, with 20 bases remaining between them. CDR3 bases: TGTGCCAGCAGTTCCGACAACAGGGGACTATCCGGGGAGCTGTTTTTT. Translation gives CASSSDNRGLSGELFF.